The rows below give T cell receptor beta chains drawn from one sample of a study of CD8 T cells in Susac syndrome. A single record per CDR3 protein comes from TCRdb applying MiXCR to the immunoSEQ multiplex PCR reads. Among tens of thousands of distinct CDR3 sequences, 93% were seen once, and the ten largest hold 0.63%. The sequencing input was CD8+ T cells from PBMCs. The source is a human donor with Susac syndrome. CDR3s include the opening cysteine and the closing phenylalanine or tryptophan. The D gene is left open where the match is weak. Size tells how often a clone was seen (once, few, many) or the class of an expanded clone, and some rows leave it out.

TRBJ2-3	TRBV11-3	-	-	TGTGCCAGCAGCTCATTCAGCAACGATGAAAACACAGATACGCAGTATTTT	CASSSFSNDENTDTQYF
TRBJ2-3	TRBV6-2/TRBV6-3	-	-	TGTGCCAGCAGTTACAAGCCCAGCGAGGGGTTGCCTCCAGATACGCAGTATTTT	CASSYKPSEGLPPDTQYF
TRBJ2-3	TRBV2	-	-	TGTGCCAGCAGCCCACTGGGGATCACAGATACGCAGTATTTT	CASSPLGITDTQYF
TRBJ1-5	TRBV12-3/TRBV12-4	once	-	TGTGCCAGCAGTTCGACGGAGAGCAATCAGCCCCAGCATTTT	CASSSTESNQPQHF
TRBJ1-5	TRBV28	-	-	TGTGCCAGCAGTTCCTACGACCAGGCCCATAGCAATCAGCCCCAGCATTTT	CASSSYDQAHSNQPQHF
TRBJ2-1	TRBV9	-	-	TGTGCCAGCACCTTGGGGCTGTCCCCCAATGAGCAGTTCTTC	CASTLGLSPNEQFF
TRBJ2-7	TRBV4-3	-	-	TGCGCCAGCAGCCACCAGACAATTAGCTCCTACGAGCAGTACTTC	CASSHQTISSYEQYF
TRBJ2-1	TRBV18	-	TRBD1	TGTGCCAGCTCACCGGCGACAGGGGCGAACCTCAATGAGCAGTTCTTC	CASSPATGANLNEQFF
TRBJ1-1	TRBV5-1	-	-	TGCGCCAGCAGCTTGGACAGCCACACTGAAGCTTTCTTT	CASSLDSHTEAFF
TRBJ1-5	TRBV28	-	TRBD1	TGTGCCAGCACCCTCTTTGACAGGGGGTATCAGCCCCAGCATTTT	CASTLFDRGYQPQHF
TRBJ2-1	TRBV20-1	-	TRBD2	TGCAGTGCTCCGCCGGAAGCGGGGCAATACAATGAGCAGTTCTTC	CSAPPEAGQYNEQFF
TRBJ1-1	TRBV6-2/TRBV6-3	-	-	TGTGCCAGCAGTTTTTCCCTCACTGAAGCTTTCTTT	CASSFSLTEAFF
TRBJ2-7	TRBV9	-	-	TGTGCCAGCAGCGACGGGACATCATACGAGCAGTACTTC	CASSDGTSYEQYF
TRBJ1-5	TRBV28	-	-	TGTGCCAGCAGTTTCACGTCAGGTAGCAATCAGCCCCAGCATTTT	CASSFTSGSNQPQHF
TRBJ2-2	TRBV24-1	-	TRBD1	TGTGCCACCAGTGATACCCTTTGGACAGGAAGGATCGGGGAGCTGTTTTTT	CATSDTLWTGRIGELFF
TRBJ2-7	TRBV14	-	TRBD2	TGTGCCAGCAGCCAGGGGCAACTAGCGGGGGGATCCTACGAGCAGTACTTC	CASSQGQLAGGSYEQYF
TRBJ1-1	TRBV9	once	-	TGTGCCAGCAGCGTAGCTTTGGGCCTTGGGACTGAAGCTTTCTTT	CASSVALGLGTEAFF
TRBJ2-7	TRBV28	-	-	TGTGCCAGCAGTCTCAGATCCTACGAGCAGTACTTC	CASSLRSYEQYF
TRBJ2-2	TRBV7-9	-	-	TGTGCCAGATCTGGCTCCCGTGAGACGTTCACCGGGGAGCTGTTTTTT	CARSGSRETFTGELFF
TRBJ2-6	TRBV5-1	-	TRBD1	TGCGCCAGCAGCTTGGTCCCGCAGGGGGCAACGGCTGGGGCCAACGTCCTGACTTTC	CASSLVPQGATAGANVLTF
TRBJ1-1	TRBV7-6	-	-	TGTGCCAGCAGCCCCCATCCCGGAATGAACACTGAAGCTTTCTTT	CASSPHPGMNTEAFF
TRBJ1-5	TRBV28	-	TRBD1	TGTGCCAGCTCTTCCCCCCCGGACAGGGCAGGTCAGCCCCAGCATTTT	CASSSPPDRAGQPQHF
TRBJ1-2	TRBV9	-	-	TGTGCCAGCAGCGCGGCATCCTCTACCGTCTATGGCTACACCTTC	CASSAASSTVYGYTF
TRBJ2-7	TRBV2	-	-	TGTGCCAGCACCGAGCAAGCAACCTCCTACGAGCAGTACTTC	CASTEQATSYEQYF
TRBJ2-3	TRBV20-1	-	-	TGCAGTGCTAGAGAGGAGGCGGGGGCCTTAGATACGCAGTATTTT	CSAREEAGALDTQYF
TRBJ1-2	TRBV30	once	TRBD1	TGTGCCTGGAGTGCCTCCGGGACAGGGTATGGCTACACCTTC	CAWSASGTGYGYTF
TRBJ2-5	TRBV27	-	TRBD1	TGTGCCAGCAGCTCCGGGACAGCTCAAGAGACCCAGTACTTC	CASSSGTAQETQYF
TRBJ1-1	TRBV12-5	-	-	TGTGCTAGTGGTGACCTACAGGGCGGAGCTTTCTTT	CASGDLQGGAFF
TRBJ1-2	TRBV6-2/TRBV6-3	-	-	TGTGCCAGCAGTTACCGGGACAACTATGGCTACACCTTC	CASSYRDNYGYTF
TRBJ1-1	TRBV28	-	-	TGTGCCAGCAGTTTACGGGGGGCGCGCCTTTTGAGCACTGAAGCTTTCTTT	CASSLRGARLLSTEAFF
TRBJ2-2	TRBV28	once	TRBD2	TGTGCCAGCAGCCCGGAGAGCGGGGGGGCCCTATCTGGAGTCGGGGAGCTGTTTTTT	CASSPESGGALSGVGELFF
TRBJ2-2	TRBV5-1	-	TRBD1	TGCGCCAGCAGTAACACCCGGGACAGGGGGCCGGACGGGGAGCTGTTTTTT	CASSNTRDRGPDGELFF
TRBJ2-1	TRBV4-1	-	-	TGCGCCAGCACCCGGACTACTCGTAGTAATGAGCAGTTCTTC	CASTRTTRSNEQFF
TRBJ2-1	TRBV7-9	-	TRBD1	TGTGCCAGGTCGGACAGGGATGGGCCTGGGGATGAGCAGTTCTTC	CARSDRDGPGDEQFF
TRBJ1-3	TRBV12-3/TRBV12-4	-	-	TGTGCCAGCAGTCCGATGGGAAACACCATATATTTT	CASSPMGNTIYF
TRBJ2-2	TRBV28	-	TRBD1	TGTGCCAGCAGTTTCTCCACCCGGGACAGTTATTCCTACACCGGGGAGCTGTTTTTT	CASSFSTRDSYSYTGELFF
TRBJ1-5	TRBV28	-	TRBD1	TGTGCCAGCAGTACGACAGGGGGCGTGGGTCAGCCCCAGCATTTT	CASSTTGGVGQPQHF
TRBJ1-2	TRBV29-1	few	TRBD1	TGCAGCGTTGAAGATAGAGGCAGGGGGCAGGATGGCTACACCTTC	CSVEDRGRGQDGYTF
TRBJ2-3	TRBV28	-	-	TGTGCCAGCAGTCTCCCAATCCCCCGGGGAGATACGCAGTATTTT	CASSLPIPRGDTQYF
TRBJ2-2	TRBV20-1	-	-	TGCAGTGCTAGATCTGCCGGGGAGCTGTTTTTT	CSARSAGELFF
TRBJ2-1	TRBV18	-	TRBD2	TGTGCCAGCTCACCACTTGCGGGAGGCGGGGGCCCCTACAATGAGCAGTTCTTC	CASSPLAGGGGPYNEQFF
TRBJ2-3	TRBV27	-	-	TGTGCCAGCAGTTTATCGGGGGGCGCATATAAAGATACGCAGTATTTT	CASSLSGGAYKDTQYF
TRBJ1-5	TRBV5-1	-	-	TGCGCCAGCAGTTCCCGAATTCCAGGGGCCCGGGGTTATAGCAATCAGCCCCAGCATTTT	CASSSRIPGARGYSNQPQHF
TRBJ2-2	TRBV19	-	TRBD1	TGTGCCAGTAGTCCCTTAGCGTGGGACAGCACCGGGGAGCTGTTTTTT	CASSPLAWDSTGELFF
TRBJ2-7	TRBV28	once	-	TGTGCCAGCAGTTTTAGCAATCTGGCCTACGAGCAGTACTTC	CASSFSNLAYEQYF
TRBJ1-2	TRBV30	-	-	TGTGCCTGGAGCCAGGGGAGGGTGGTTTCGTTTTATGGCTACACCTTC	CAWSQGRVVSFYGYTF
TRBJ1-1	TRBV5-1	-	TRBD1	TGCGCCAGCAGTGGACAGGCCGGGCGAACTGAAGCTTTCTTT	CASSGQAGRTEAFF
TRBJ1-3	TRBV9	-	-	TGTGCCAGCAGCGTAGCCCCCACAATTTTCTCTGGAAACACCATATATTTT	CASSVAPTIFSGNTIYF